Below, 24 T cell receptor beta chains from the same sample are listed, as sequenced in a study of cytomegalovirus exposure and HLA in healthy donors. The PCR had 60 Vbeta and 13 Jbeta primers. Method: immunoSEQ multiplex PCR; TCRdb's copy keeps in-frame clones and lacks some. Seen here are 170,000 or so clones, around 79% observed once, and the top ten hold approximately 0.55%. The sample was PBMCs. All receptors derive from a woman in her fifties or sixties in good health and CMV-seronegative.

The genes are TRBV18 and TRBJ2-7, with D perhaps TRBD2 (5 bases). CDR1 and CDR2 (germline): KGHSH, LQKENI. The CDR3 totals 14 residues. V lost 8 bases and J lost 0, with 14 bases in between. CDR3 in DNA: TGTGCCAGCCGCGGGCAGGCCAACTCCTACGAGCAGTACTTC. Translating gives CASRGQANSYEQYF.

The chain recombines TRBV4-3 with TRBJ2-3; D gene ambiguous. The V and J ends lost 1 base and 4 bases respectively, with 21 bases between them. The CDR3 has 18 residues. Germline CDR1 LGHNA, CDR2 YSLEER. DNA for the CDR3: TGCGCCAGCAGCCAAGGCCTAGTGATCTCTGGTACCGCAGATACGCAGTATTTT. This codes for CASSQGLVISGTADTQYF.

The rearrangement links TRBV20-1 to TRBJ2-1; D gene unclear. Germline CDR1 DFQATT, CDR2 SNEGSKA (reference sequence). Trimming removed 8 bases from V and 7 bases from J, with 9 bases in between. The CDR3 has 10 amino acids. The CDR3 here is CSPSFNEQFF. DNA of the CDR3: TGCAGTCCGTCCTTTAATGAGCAGTTCTTC.

The V and J genes are TRBV4-1 and TRBJ2-7; the match to TRBD2 covers 8 bases. This CDR3 has 15 amino acids. V was clipped by 1 base and J by 6 bases; unmatched bases: 8. Germline V gives CDR1 MGHRA, CDR2 YSYEKL. CDR3: CASSQVSSGRSEQYF. The CDR3 nucleotides are TGCGCCAGCAGCCAAGTATCGAGCGGGAGATCCGAGCAGTACTTC.

The chain combines TRBV2 with TRBJ2-7; D uncertain. V lost 6 bases, J lost 3 bases, and 9 bases lay in between. CDR1 is SNHLY and CDR2 is FYNNEI in the germline V gene. This CDR3 contains 12 residues. The CDR3 spells CASRQEHYEQYF. In DNA, the CDR3 is TGTGCCAGCAGGCAGGAACACTACGAGCAGTACTTC.

The rearrangement uses TRBV5-6 and TRBJ2-1, with TRBD2 matching over 12 bases. The CDR3 is made up of 16 amino acids. Losses at the gene ends were 3 bases for V and 2 bases for J; bases not matched to a gene: 3. The germline V gene encodes CDR1 SGHDT and CDR2 YYEEEE. For the CDR3, the DNA is TGTGCCAGCAGCTGGGGGACTAGCGGGCCCTACAATGAGCAGTTCTTC. Translation gives CASSWGTSGPYNEQFF.

The V gene is TRBV5-8, the J gene TRBJ1-4; TRBD1 matches 9 bases. Germline loops: CDR1 SGHTS, CDR2 YDEGEE. The V gene end was trimmed by 5 bases and the J gene end by 13 bases; junction bases not matched to a gene: 12. The CDR3 is made up of 14 amino acids. CDR3 in DNA: TGTGCCAGCAGACCTGGGACAGGGTTGAATCGACTGTTTTTT. Its translation: CASRPGTGLNRLFF.

The rearrangement links TRBV25-1 to TRBJ2-3; TRBD2 matches at 8 bases. Germline V gives CDR1 MGHDK, CDR2 SYGVNS. Losses at the gene ends were 8 bases for V and 4 bases for J; bases not matched to a gene: 11. The CDR3 has 15 residues. The CDR3 DNA reads TGTGCCAGCCTTGGGAGCGGGAGTTCTCCAGATACGCAGTATTTT. Encoded protein: CASLGSGSSPDTQYF.

The V and J genes are TRBV6-5 and TRBJ2-2, with unresolved D. Trimming left V 5 bases short and J 1 base short, with 8 bases between. Germline V gives CDR1 MNHEY, CDR2 SVGAGI. The CDR3 covers 14 residues. CDR3 nucleotide sequence: TGTGCCAGCAGTCCCAACATGAACACCGGGGAGCTGTTTTTT. Protein product: CASSPNMNTGELFF.

The V gene is TRBV7-9, the J gene TRBJ2-2; a possible D gene is TRBD1 (5 bases). V was pared by 4 bases and J by 5 bases, with 20 bases between. Germline CDR1 SEHNR, CDR2 FQNEAQ (reference sequence). The CDR3 is 17 residues long. The CDR3 DNA follows: TGTGCCAGCAGCTCATCACAGGCAGCAACCAGGACCGGGGAGCTGTTTTTT. Protein product: CASSSSQAATRTGELFF.

This clone was recorded a few times. The chain combines TRBV7-9 with TRBJ2-7; 7 bases align to TRBD1. The germline V gene encodes CDR1 SEHNR and CDR2 FQNEAQ (reference sequence). This CDR3 is built from 13 residues. The junction had 4 bases not matched to a gene; V was cut back by 6 bases and J by 2 bases. CDR3 in DNA: TGTGCCAGCAGAGGGGACAGTCCCTACGAGCAGTACTTC. Translating it yields CASRGDSPYEQYF.

This clone was counted only a few times. The chain employs TRBV6-5 and TRBJ1-4; weak D call: TRBD1 (6 bases). Deletions cut 8 bases from V and 4 bases from J, with 14 bases between. Germline CDR1 is MNHEY and CDR2 is SVGAGI. CDR3 length: 14 amino acids. The CDR3 DNA reads TGTGCCAGCGGAAACAGGGCGGGTAATGAAAAACTGTTTTTT. It translates to CASGNRAGNEKLFF.

The chain carries TRBV4-1 and TRBJ1-4, with 7 positions matching TRBD1. This CDR3 is built from 19 residues. V lost 1 base to trimming and J lost 3 bases; unmatched junction nucleotides: 14. Germline CDR1 MGHRA, CDR2 YSYEKL. CDR3 amino acids: CASSQARATGARANEKLFF. DNA for the CDR3: TGCGCCAGCAGCCAAGCCCGGGCTACAGGGGCTAGGGCTAATGAAAAACTGTTTTTT.

J is TRBJ2-7 and V is TRBV7-9, with TRBD2 identical over 7 bases. This CDR3 contains 16 residues. J gave up 6 bases and V 6 bases, and 17 bases lay outside the gene matches. From germline, CDR1 is SEHNR and CDR2 FQNEAQ (reference sequence). This chain's CDR3 is CASSYGDGGTMVEQYF. CDR3 nucleotide sequence: TGTGCCAGCAGTTATGGAGACGGGGGGACCATGGTCGAGCAGTACTTC.

The V call is TRBV27, the J call TRBJ2-2; D may be TRBD1 (5 bases). The CDR3 is made up of 16 amino acids. The germline gives CDR1 MNHEY, CDR2 SMNVEV (reference sequence). V gave up 5 bases and J gave up 3 bases, with 16 bases separating them. CDR3: CASSKGRSGHTGELFF. Written as DNA, the CDR3 is TGTGCCAGCAGTAAGGGGCGGTCAGGGCACACCGGGGAGCTGTTTTTT.

This rearrangement joins TRBV2 to TRBJ2-7; no clear D. Trimming stripped 6 bases from V and 3 bases from J, with 6 bases between. The germline gives CDR1 SNHLY, CDR2 FYNNEI. The CDR3 spans 11 residues. The CDR3 sequence is CASRENYEQYF. CDR3 coding DNA: TGTGCCAGCAGAGAGAACTACGAGCAGTACTTC.

This chain connects TRBV28 to TRBJ1-1; D perhaps matches TRBD1 (6 bases). V lost 3 bases, J lost 4 bases, and 15 bases lay in between. Germline loops: CDR1 MDHEN, CDR2 SYDVKM. This CDR3 has 15 residues. The CDR3 DNA reads TGTGCCAGCAGTTTTCCTTGGGGGCAAGGCACTGAAGCTTTCTTT. Protein product: CASSFPWGQGTEAFF.

This sequence joins TRBV7-2 and TRBJ2-5, with unresolved D. This CDR3 is 13 amino acids long. The V end lost 5 bases, the J end lost 2 bases, and 9 bases lay between the germline ends. Germline values: CDR1 SGHTA, CDR2 FQGNSA. CDR3 in DNA: TGTGCCAGCAGCCGATCGGGTCAAGAGACCCAGTACTTC. Encoded protein: CASSRSGQETQYF.

The chain carries TRBV27 and TRBJ1-2; 7 bases align to TRBD1. Unmatched junction bases numbered 8, after V lost 6 bases and J lost 4 bases. Germline V CDR1 and CDR2: MNHEY, SMNVEV (reference sequence). The CDR3 runs to 14 residues. CDR3 amino acids: CASRPRQGSYGYTF. In DNA, the CDR3 is TGTGCCAGCAGGCCTCGACAGGGCTCCTATGGCTACACCTTC.

The table lists this clone with a few counts. V and J are TRBV13 and TRBJ2-7; TRBD1 aligns across 9 bases. With V trimmed by 6 bases and J by 7 bases, 10 bases remained unmatched. Germline values: CDR1 PRHDT, CDR2 FYEKMQ (reference sequence). The CDR3 has 14 amino acids. In DNA, the CDR3 is TGTGCCAGCAGTAGAACCGGGACAGGGAGTGAGCAGTACTTC. Translated: CASSRTGTGSEQYF.

The chain combines TRBV29-1 with TRBJ2-5; 12 bases match TRBD1. This CDR3 comprises 13 residues. Unmatched junction bases numbered 3, after V lost 6 bases and J lost 4 bases. Germline V gene sequence: CDR1 SQVTM, CDR2 ANQGSEA. The CDR3, as DNA: TGCAGCGTGGGACAGGGGGCTGGAGAGACCCAGTACTTC. Translation: CSVGQGAGETQYF.

This clone was seen a single time. The chain joins TRBV5-4 to TRBJ2-7, with 7 bases that match TRBD2. V dropped 4 bases and J dropped 2; count of bases not matched to a gene: 3. The CDR3 spans 13 residues. Germline V gene data show CDR1 as SGHNT and CDR2 as YYREEE (reference sequence). The CDR3 is CASSRDYTYEQYF. The CDR3 nucleotides read TGTGCCAGCAGCAGGGACTATACCTACGAGCAGTACTTC.

This clone came up a few times. This chain links TRBV5-4 with TRBJ1-2; 8 bases fit TRBD1. Unmatched junction bases numbered 7, after V lost 0 bases and J lost 0 bases. Germline V gene lookup returns CDR1 SGHNT and CDR2 YYREEE (reference sequence). This CDR3 comprises 17 residues. For the CDR3, the DNA is TGTGCCAGCAGCTTGGGGCAACAGGGGGGTACTAACTATGGCTACACCTTC. Encoded protein: CASSLGQQGGTNYGYTF.

V and J are TRBV27 and TRBJ2-7; possible D gene TRBD2, 6 bases. Per germline, CDR1 MNHEY and CDR2 SMNVEV (reference sequence). This CDR3 has 15 amino acids. Trimming removed 2 bases at V and 7 bases at J, with 18 bases between. CDR3 sequence (DNA): TGTGCCAGCAGTTTAAGAGGATTACCGCGGGGAGAGCAGTACTTC. Protein: CASSLRGLPRGEQYF.